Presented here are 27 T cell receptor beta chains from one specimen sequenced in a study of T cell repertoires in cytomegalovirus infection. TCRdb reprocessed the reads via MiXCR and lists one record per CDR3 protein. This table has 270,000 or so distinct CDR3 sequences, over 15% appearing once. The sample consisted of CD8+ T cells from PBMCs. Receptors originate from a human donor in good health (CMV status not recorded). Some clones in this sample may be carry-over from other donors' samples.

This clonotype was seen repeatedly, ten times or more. The CDR3 protein is CASSLGGGGELFF. For the CDR3, the DNA is TGTGCCAGCAGCCTCGGCGGAGGCGGGGAGCTGTTTTTT. The chain combines TRBV7-2 with TRBJ2-2; a weak D match, TRBD2 (5 bases). The CDR3 length is 13 residues. Germline values: CDR1 SGHTA, CDR2 FQGNSA. V shed 5 bases and J shed 7 bases, with 11 bases lying between them.

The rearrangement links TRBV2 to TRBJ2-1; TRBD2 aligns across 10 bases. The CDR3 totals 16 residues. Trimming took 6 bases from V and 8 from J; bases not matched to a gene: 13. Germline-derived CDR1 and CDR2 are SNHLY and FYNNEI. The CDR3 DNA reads TGTGCCAGCAGCGGAGAGCCGGGACTAGCGAGCGATGAGCAGTTCTTC. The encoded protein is CASSGEPGLASDEQFF. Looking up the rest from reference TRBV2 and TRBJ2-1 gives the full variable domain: EPEVTQTPSHQVTQMGQEVILRCVPISNHLYFYWYRQILGQKVEFLVSFYNNEISEKSEIFDDQFSVERPDGSNFTLKIRSTKLEDSAMYFCASSGEPGLASDEQFFGPGTRLTVL.

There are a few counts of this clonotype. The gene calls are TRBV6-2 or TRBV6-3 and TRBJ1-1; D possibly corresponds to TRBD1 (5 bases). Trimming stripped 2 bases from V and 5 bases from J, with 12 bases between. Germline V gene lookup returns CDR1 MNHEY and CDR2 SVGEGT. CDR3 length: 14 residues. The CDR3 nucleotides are TGTGCCAGCAGTTACATTTTCGGGGGTACTGAAGCTTTCTTT. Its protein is CASSYIFGGTEAFF.

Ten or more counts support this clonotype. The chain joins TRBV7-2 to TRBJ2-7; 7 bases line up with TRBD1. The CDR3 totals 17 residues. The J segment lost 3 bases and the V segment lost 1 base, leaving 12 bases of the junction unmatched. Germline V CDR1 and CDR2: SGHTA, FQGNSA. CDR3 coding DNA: TGTGCCAGCAGCTTAGTGGGTGGGACAGAAGCCCTCTACGAGCAGTACTTC. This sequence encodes CASSLVGGTEALYEQYF.

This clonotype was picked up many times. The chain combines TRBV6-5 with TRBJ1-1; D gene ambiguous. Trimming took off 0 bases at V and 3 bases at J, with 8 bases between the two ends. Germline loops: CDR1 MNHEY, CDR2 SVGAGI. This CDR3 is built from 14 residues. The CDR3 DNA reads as TGTGCCAGCAGTTACTCACAGACTGACACTGAAGCTTTCTTT. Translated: CASSYSQTDTEAFF.

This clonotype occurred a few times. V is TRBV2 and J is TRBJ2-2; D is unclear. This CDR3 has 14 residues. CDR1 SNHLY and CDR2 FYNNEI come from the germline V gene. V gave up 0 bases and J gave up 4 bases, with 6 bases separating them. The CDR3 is CASSEALSTGELFF. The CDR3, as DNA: TGTGCCAGCAGTGAAGCGCTGTCCACCGGGGAGCTGTTTTTT.

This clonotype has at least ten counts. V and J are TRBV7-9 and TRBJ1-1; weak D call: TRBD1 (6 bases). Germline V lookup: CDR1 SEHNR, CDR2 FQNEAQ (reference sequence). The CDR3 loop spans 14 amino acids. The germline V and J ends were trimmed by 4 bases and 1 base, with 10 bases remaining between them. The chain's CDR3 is CASSYRQENTEAFF. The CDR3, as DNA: TGTGCCAGCAGCTACAGACAGGAGAACACTGAAGCTTTCTTT.

The CDR3 DNA reads TGTGCCAGCAGTGATCCACAGGGGTTCGCTGAAGCTTTCTTT. Translation: CASSDPQGFAEAFF. V gene TRBV6-1 combines with J gene TRBJ1-1; 7 nucleotides match TRBD1. CDR3 size: 14 residues. V lost 3 bases, J lost 6 bases, and 7 bases stayed unmatched. Germline CDR1 reads MNHNS; CDR2 reads SASEGT.

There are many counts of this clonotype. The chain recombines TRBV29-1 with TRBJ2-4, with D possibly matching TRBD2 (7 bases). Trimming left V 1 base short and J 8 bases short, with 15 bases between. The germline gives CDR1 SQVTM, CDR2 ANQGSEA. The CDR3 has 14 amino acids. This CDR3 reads CSVEGQGGGDIQYF. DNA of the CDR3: TGCAGCGTTGAAGGCCAAGGGGGGGGAGACATTCAGTACTTC.

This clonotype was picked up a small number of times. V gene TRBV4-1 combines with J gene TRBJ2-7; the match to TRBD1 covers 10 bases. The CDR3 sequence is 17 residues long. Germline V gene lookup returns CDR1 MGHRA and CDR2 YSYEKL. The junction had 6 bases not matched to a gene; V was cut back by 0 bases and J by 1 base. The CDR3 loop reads CASSQDLAGQGSYEQYF. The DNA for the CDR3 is TGCGCCAGCAGCCAAGATCTGGCGGGACAGGGGTCCTACGAGCAGTACTTC.

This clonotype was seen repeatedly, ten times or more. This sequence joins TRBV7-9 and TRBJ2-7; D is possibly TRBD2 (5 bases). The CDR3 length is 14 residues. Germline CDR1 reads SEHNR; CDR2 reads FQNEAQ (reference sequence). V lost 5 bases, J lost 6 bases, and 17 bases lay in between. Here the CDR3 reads CASSLSGSVGEQYF. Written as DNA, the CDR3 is TGTGCCAGCAGCCTATCCGGTAGCGTGGGCGAGCAGTACTTC.

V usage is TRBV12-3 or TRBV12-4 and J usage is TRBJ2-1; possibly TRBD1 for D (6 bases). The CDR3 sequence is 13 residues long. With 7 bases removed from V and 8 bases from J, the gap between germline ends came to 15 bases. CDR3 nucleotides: TGTGCCAGCACCTTGAGACAGGAGGATGAGCAGTTCTTC. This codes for CASTLRQEDEQFF.

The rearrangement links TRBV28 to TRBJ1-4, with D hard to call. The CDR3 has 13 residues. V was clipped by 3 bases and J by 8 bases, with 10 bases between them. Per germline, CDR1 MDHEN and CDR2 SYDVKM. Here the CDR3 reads CASSFTPVEKLFF. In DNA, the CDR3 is TGTGCCAGCAGTTTTACCCCGGTAGAAAAACTGTTTTTT.

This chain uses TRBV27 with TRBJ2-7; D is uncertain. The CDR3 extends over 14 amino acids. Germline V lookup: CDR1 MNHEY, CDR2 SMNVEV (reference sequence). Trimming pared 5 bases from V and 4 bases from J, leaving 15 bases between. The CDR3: CASSPHAVAYEQYF. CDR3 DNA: TGTGCCAGCAGTCCTCACGCTGTGGCTTACGAGCAGTACTTC.

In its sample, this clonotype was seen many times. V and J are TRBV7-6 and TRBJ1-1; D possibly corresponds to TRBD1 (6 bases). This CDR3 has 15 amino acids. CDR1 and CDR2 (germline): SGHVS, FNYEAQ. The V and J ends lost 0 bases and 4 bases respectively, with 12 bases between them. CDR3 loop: CASSLAGGRGTEAFF. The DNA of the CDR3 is TGTGCCAGCAGCTTAGCGGGGGGGCGTGGCACTGAAGCTTTCTTT.

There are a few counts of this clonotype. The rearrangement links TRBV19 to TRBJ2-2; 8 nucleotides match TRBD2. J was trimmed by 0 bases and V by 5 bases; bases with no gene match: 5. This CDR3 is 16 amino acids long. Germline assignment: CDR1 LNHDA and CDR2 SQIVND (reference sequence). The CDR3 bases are TGTGCCAGTAGTGCTGATAGCGGGGCGAACACCGGGGAGCTGTTTTTT. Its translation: CASSADSGANTGELFF.

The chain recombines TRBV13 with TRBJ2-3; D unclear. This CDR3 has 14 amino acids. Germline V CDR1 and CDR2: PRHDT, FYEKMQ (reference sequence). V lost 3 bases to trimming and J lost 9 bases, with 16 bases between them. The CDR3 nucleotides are TGTGCCAGCAGCTTCAGGAAGGAAGCTTCGACGCAGTATTTT. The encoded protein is CASSFRKEASTQYF.

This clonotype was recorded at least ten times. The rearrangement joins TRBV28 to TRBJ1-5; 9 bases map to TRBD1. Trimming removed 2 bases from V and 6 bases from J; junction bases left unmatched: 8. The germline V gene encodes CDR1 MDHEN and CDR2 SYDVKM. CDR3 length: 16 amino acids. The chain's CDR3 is CASSLTGTGKIQPQHF. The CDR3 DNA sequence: TGTGCCAGCAGTTTAACGGGGACAGGGAAGATTCAGCCCCAGCATTTT.

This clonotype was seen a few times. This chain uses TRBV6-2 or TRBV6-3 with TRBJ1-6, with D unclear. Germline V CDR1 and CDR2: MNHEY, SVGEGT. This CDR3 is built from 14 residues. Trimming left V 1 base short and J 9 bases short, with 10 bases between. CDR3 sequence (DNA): TGTGCCAGCAGTTACTGGGCAGTTCGTTCACCCCTCCACTTT. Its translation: CASSYWAVRSPLHF.

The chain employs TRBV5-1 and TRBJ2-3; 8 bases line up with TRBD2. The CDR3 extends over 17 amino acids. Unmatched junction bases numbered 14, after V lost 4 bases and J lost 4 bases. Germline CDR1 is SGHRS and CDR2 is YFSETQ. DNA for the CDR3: TGCGCCAGCAGCCCGGGTTTTGGTAGCGGGGTCGCAGATACGCAGTATTTT. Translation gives CASSPGFGSGVADTQYF. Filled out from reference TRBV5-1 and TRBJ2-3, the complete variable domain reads KAGVTQTPRYLIKTRGQQVTLSCSPISGHRSVSWYQQTPGQGLQFLFEYFSETQRNKGNFPGRFSGRQFSNSRSEMNVSTLELGDSALYLCASSPGFGSGVADTQYFGPGTRLTVL.

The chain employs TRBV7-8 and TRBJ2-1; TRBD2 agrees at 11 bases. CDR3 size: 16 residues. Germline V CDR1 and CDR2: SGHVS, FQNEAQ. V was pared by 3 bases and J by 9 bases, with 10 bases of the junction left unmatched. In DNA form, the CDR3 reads TGTGCCAGCAGCTTGGATAGCGGGGGGGCCTGGGCTGAGCAGTTCTTC. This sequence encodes CASSLDSGGAWAEQFF. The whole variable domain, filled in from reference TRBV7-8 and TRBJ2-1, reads GAGVSQSPRYKVAKRGQDVALRCDPISGHVSLFWYQQALGQGPEFLTYFQNEAQLDKSGLPSDRFFAERPEGSVSTLKIQRTQQEDSAVYLCASSLDSGGAWAEQFFGPGTRLTVL.

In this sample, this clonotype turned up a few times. This chain's CDR3 is CASSSAGGTYNSPLHF. DNA for the CDR3: TGTGCCAGCAGTTCCGCCGGCGGAACGTATAATTCACCCCTCCACTTT. The chain couples TRBV27 to TRBJ1-6; D is unresolved. Germline CDR1 is MNHEY and CDR2 is SMNVEV (reference sequence). The CDR3 covers 16 residues. Trimming shortened V by 4 bases and J by 4 bases, and 14 bases separated the two germline ends.

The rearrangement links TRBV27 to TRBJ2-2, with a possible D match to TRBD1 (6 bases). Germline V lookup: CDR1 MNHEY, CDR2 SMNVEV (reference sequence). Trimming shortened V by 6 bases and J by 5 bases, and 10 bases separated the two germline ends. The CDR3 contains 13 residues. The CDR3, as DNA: TGTGCCAGCAGCCTTGGACAGACCGGGGAGCTGTTTTTT. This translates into CASSLGQTGELFF.

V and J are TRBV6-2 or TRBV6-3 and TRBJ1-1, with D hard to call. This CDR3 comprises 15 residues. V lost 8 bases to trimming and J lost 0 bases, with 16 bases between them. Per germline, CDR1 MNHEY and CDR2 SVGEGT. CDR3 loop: CASRLLGGMNTEAFF. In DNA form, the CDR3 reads TGTGCCAGCCGACTCTTGGGCGGGATGAACACTGAAGCTTTCTTT.

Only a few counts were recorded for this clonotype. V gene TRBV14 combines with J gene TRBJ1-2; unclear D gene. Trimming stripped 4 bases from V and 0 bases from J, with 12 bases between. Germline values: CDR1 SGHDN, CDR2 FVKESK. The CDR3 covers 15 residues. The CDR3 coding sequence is TGTGCCAGCAGCCTCTCCCCGGACCCTAACTATGGCTACACCTTC. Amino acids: CASSLSPDPNYGYTF.

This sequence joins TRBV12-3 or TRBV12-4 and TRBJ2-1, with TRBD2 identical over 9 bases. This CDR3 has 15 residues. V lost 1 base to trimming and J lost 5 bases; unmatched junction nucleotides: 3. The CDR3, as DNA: TGTGCCAGCAGTTTAGAGGCGGGGGGGGACAATGAGCAGTTCTTC. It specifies CASSLEAGGDNEQFF.

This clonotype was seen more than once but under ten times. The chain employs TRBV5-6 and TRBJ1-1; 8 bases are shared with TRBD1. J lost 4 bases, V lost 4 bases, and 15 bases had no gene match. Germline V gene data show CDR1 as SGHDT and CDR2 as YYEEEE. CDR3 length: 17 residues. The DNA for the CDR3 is TGTGCCAGCAGCGGTAGAGTCATTCGAGGACAGGGCACTGAAGCTTTCTTT. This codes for CASSGRVIRGQGTEAFF. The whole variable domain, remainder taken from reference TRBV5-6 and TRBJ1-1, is DAGVTQSPTHLIKTRGQQVTLRCSPKSGHDTVSWYQQALGQGPQFIFQYYEEEERQRGNFPDRFSGHQFPNYSSELNVNALLLGDSALYLCASSGRVIRGQGTEAFFGQGTRLTVV.